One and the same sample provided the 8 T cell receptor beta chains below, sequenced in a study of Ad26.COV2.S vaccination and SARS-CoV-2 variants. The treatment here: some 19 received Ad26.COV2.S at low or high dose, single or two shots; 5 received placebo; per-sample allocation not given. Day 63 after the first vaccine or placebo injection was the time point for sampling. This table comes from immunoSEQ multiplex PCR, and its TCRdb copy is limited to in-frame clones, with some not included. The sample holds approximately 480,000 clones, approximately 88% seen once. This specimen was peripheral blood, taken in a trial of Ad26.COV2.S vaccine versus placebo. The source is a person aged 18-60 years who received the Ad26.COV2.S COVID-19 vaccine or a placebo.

CDR3 residues: CASSLGLGLETQYF. The DNA of the CDR3 is TGTGCCAGCAGCTTAGGTCTGGGGCTGGAGACCCAGTACTTC. This chain links TRBV7-2 with TRBJ2-5; the D gene is possibly TRBD1 (5 bases). V was pared by 1 base and J by 5 bases, with 11 bases between. Germline V gene sequence: CDR1 SGHTA, CDR2 FQGNSA. CDR3 length: 14 amino acids.

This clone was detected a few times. In DNA form, the CDR3 reads TGTGCCAGCAGCTTAAGCAGGGGTAGCGGGGAGCTGTTTTTT. This codes for CASSLSRGSGELFF. The J gene is TRBJ2-2, the V gene TRBV7-6; perhaps TRBD1 as D (6 bases). Trimming pared 2 bases from V and 7 bases from J, leaving 11 bases between. The CDR3 totals 14 residues. Germline CDR1 and CDR2: SGHVS and FNYEAQ.

This CDR3 is CASSLGGRPPISTLHF. The CDR3 nucleotides read TGCGCCAGCAGCTTGGGTGGCAGGCCCCCAATTTCGACCCTCCACTTT. The V call is TRBV5-1, the J call TRBJ1-6, with D hard to call. Germline CDR1 reads SGHRS; CDR2 reads YFSETQ. V lost 0 bases and J 14 bases, leaving 21 bases between the germline ends. The CDR3 contains 16 residues.

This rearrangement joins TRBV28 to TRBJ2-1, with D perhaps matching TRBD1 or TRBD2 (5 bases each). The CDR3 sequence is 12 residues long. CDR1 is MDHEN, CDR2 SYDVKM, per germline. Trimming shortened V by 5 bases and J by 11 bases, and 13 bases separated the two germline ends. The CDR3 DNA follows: TGTGCCAGCAGTCCTCCGGGACGCCAGCAGTTCTTC. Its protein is CASSPPGRQQFF.

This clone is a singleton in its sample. The CDR3 region has the DNA TGTGCCAGGACTAAAGACAGGGCCCACGAGCAGTACTTC. Translating gives CARTKDRAHEQYF. The V call is TRBV21-1, the J call TRBJ2-7; TRBD1 is the table's D call and was not checked against the DNA. TRBV21-1 is annotated as a pseudogene. This CDR3 region has 13 residues.

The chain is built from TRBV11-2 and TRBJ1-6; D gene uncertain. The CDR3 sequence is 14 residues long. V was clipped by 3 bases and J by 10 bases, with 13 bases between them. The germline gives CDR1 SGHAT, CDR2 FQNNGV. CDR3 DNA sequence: TGTGCCAGCAGCTTCCGCGAGAGGAACTCACCCCTCCACTTT. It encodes CASSFRERNSPLHF. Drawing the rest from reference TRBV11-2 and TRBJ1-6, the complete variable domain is EAGVAQSPRYKIIEKRQSVAFWCNPISGHATLYWYQQILGQGPKLLIQFQNNGVVDDSQLPKDRFSAERLKGVDSTLKIQPAKLEDSAVYLCASSFRERNSPLHFGNGTRLTVT.

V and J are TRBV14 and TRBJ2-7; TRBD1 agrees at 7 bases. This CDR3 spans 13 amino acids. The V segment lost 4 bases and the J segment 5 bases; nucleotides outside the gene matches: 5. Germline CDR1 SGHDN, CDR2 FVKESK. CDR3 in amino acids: CASSRTGPNEQYF. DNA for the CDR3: TGTGCCAGCAGCCGGACAGGTCCCAACGAGCAGTACTTC.

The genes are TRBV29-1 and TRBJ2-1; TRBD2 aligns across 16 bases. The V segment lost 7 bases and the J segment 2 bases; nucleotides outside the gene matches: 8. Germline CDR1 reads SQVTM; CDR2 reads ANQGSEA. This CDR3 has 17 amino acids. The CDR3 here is CSAAGLAGGPTYNEQFF. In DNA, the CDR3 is TGCAGCGCCGCGGGACTAGCGGGAGGGCCCACCTACAATGAGCAGTTCTTC.